The table lists the clone carrying this T cell receptor beta chain with a count of one. What it recognizes is unknown. Libraries were prepared by immunoSEQ multiplex PCR; TCRdb keeps only in-frame clonotypes and omits some of them. Among some 200,000 clones listed, roughly 93% were seen once. This CDR3 has 15 amino acids. V lost 1 base and J 6 bases, leaving 16 bases between the germline ends. The V gene's germline CDR1 is SGHRS and CDR2 YFSETQ. The data belong to a study of T cell responses to AZD1222 COVID-19 vaccine. Whole-study findings and limits: Mostly white British, mostly female donors; authors suggested clonal diversity may be underestimated. Spike-spanning, vaccine-associated CD4 TCRs were dominant at 160-218 and 743-854. Spike-specific TCR depth and breadth grew after two AZD1222 doses.

Specimen: peripheral blood, collected on day 0 of AZD1222 vaccination. The sequence was obtained from an adult in good health. The chain has TRBV5-1 and TRBJ1-2, with D maybe TRBD1 (6 bases). Here the CDR3 reads CASSLWARGENGYTF. CDR3 bases: TGCGCCAGCAGCTTGTGGGCCAGGGGAGAGAATGGCTACACCTTC.